One TCR beta chain is described in this entry. Its antigen is unidentified. The same CDR3 arises from other DNA sequences in this sample as well. CDR3 length: 14 residues. Per germline, CDR1 SGHTA and CDR2 FQGNSA. V lost 3 bases to trimming and J lost 2 bases, with 9 bases between them. This specimen belongs to a study of shared clonotypes between healthy human individuals. Study findings and constraints: Blood alone was sampled, and tissue repertoires likely differ. Among non-shared clonotypes, generation probabilities were lower than among those shared by all four donors. Rarefaction showed that sequencing of sorted subsets was incomplete (despite large depth).

From CD4+ cells came CD45RA+ naive and CD45RA-negative memory subsets. Profiling relied on immunoSEQ multiplex PCR, and the TCRdb table lists in-frame clones only, not all of them. The table shows over a million clones, with 70% to 80% occurring only once. Material: memory CD4+ T cells from PBMCs. The sample's subset: CD45RA-negative fraction. The chain uses TRBV7-2 and TRBJ2-3; no clear D. The TCR was taken from a man younger than 35 in good health. Some clones in this sample may be carry-over from other donors' samples. The CDR3 here is CASSLGSYTDTQYF. The CDR3 DNA is TGTGCCAGCAGCTTGGGCTCCTACACAGATACGCAGTATTTT.